Below, 3 T cell receptor beta chains from the same sample are listed, as sequenced in a study of blood T cells in healthy people across ages. Alongside a J-beta primer mix, a sample-barcoded 5' primer served in a second PCR lasting roughly 6 to 11 cycles. TCRdb reprocessed the 5' RACE reads via MiXCR and lists one record per CDR3 protein. Found here are hundreds of thousands of distinct CDR3 sequences, approximately 50% of them singletons; the top ten hold roughly 34%. The source material was blood. Receptors were obtained from a woman aged 55-69 years in good health.

Concerning this clonotype: Mismatch with germline at one junction end may stem from a read error. V gene TRBV10-3 combines with J gene TRBJ2-1; possible D gene TRBD1, 6 bases. The CDR3 is 12 amino acids. The V gene's germline CDR1 is ENHRY and CDR2 SYGVKD. Here the CDR3 DNA reads TGTGCCACAAAGGGGGAATACAATGGGCAGTTCTTC. Encoded protein: CATKGEYNGQFF.

V gene TRBV30 combines with J gene TRBJ1-2; TRBD1 might be the D (6 bases). The CDR3 is 14 amino acids. In germline, CDR1 is GTSNPN, CDR2 SVGIG (reference sequence). Trimming took off 4 bases at V and 2 bases at J, with 14 bases between the two ends. In DNA, the CDR3 is TGTGCCTGGACGGGGGCAGTGGTGAACTATGGCTACACCTTC. It is translated as CAWTGAVVNYGYTF.

V and J are TRBV27 and TRBJ2-1; possibly TRBD2 for D (6 bases). Trimming pared 4 bases from V and 8 bases from J, leaving 21 bases between. There are 16 residues in the CDR3. CDR1 is MNHEY, CDR2 SMNVEV, per germline (reference sequence). The CDR3 region is CASSYYPLGGWDEQFF. The CDR3 coding sequence is TGTGCCAGCAGTTACTACCCGCTCGGGGGATGGGATGAGCAGTTCTTC.